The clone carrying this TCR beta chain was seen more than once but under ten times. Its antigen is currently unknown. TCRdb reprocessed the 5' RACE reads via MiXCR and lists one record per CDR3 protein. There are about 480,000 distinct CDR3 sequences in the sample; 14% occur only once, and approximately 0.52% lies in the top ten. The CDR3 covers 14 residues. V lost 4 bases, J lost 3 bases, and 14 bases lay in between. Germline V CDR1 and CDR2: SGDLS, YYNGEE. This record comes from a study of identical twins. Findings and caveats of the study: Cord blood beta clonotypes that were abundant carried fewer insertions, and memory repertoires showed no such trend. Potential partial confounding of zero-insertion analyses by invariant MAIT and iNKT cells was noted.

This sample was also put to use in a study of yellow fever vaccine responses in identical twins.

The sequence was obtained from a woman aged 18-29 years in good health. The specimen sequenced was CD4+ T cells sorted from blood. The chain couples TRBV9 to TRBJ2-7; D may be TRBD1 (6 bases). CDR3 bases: TGTGCCAGCAGCCCCCCCTCCAGGGGCTACGAGCAGTACTTC. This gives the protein CASSPPSRGYEQYF.